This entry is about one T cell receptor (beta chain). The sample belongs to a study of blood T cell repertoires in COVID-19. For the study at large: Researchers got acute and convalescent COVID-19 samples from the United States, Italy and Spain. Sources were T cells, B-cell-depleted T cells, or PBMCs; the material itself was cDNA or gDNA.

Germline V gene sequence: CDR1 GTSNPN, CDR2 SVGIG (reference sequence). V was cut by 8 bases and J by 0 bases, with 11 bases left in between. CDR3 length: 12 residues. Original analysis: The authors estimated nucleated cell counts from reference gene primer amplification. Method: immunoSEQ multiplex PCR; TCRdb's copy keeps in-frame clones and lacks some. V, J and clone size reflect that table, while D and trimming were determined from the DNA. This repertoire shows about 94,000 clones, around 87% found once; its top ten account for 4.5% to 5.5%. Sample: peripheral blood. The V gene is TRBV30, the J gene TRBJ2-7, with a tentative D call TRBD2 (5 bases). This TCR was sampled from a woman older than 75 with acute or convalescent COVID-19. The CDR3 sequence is CALAGSSYEQYF. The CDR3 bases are TGTGCCCTAGCTGGGAGCTCCTACGAGCAGTACTTC.